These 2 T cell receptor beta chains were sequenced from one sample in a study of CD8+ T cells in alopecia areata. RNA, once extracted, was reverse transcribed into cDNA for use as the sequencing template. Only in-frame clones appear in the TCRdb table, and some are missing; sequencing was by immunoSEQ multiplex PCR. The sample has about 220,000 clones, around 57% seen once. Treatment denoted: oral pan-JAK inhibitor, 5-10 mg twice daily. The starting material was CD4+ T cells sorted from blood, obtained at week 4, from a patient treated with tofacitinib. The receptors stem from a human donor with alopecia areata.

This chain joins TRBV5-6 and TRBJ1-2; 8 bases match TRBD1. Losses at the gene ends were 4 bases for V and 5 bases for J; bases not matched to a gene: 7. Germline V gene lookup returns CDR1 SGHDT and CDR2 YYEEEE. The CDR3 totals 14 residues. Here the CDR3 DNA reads TGTGCCAGCAGCAAGGGACAGGTATATTATGGCTACACCTTC. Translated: CASSKGQVYYGYTF.

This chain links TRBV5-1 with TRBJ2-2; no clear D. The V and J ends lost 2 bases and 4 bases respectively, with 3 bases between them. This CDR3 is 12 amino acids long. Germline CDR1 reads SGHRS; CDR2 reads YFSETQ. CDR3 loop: CASSLATGELFF. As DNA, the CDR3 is TGCGCCAGCAGCTTAGCCACCGGGGAGCTGTTTTTT. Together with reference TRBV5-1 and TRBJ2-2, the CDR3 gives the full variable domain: KAGVTQTPRYLIKTRGQQVTLSCSPISGHRSVSWYQQTPGQGLQFLFEYFSETQRNKGNFPGRFSGRQFSNSRSEMNVSTLELGDSALYLCASSLATGELFFGEGSRLTVL.